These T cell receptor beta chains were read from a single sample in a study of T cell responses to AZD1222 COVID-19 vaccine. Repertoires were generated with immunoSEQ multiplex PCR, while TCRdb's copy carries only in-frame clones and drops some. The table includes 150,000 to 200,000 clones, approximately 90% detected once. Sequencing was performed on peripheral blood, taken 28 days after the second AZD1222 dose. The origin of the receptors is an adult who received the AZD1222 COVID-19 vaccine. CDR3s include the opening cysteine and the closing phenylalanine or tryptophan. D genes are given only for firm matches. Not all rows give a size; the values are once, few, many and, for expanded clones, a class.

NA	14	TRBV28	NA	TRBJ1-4	TGTGCCAGCAGTCCCGCCGGGACGAGGGAAAAACTGTTTTTT	CASSPAGTREKLFF
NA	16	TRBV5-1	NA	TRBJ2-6	TGCGCCAGCAGCGACAGTCCCAGCTCTGGGGCCAACGTCCTGACTTTC	CASSDSPSSGANVLTF
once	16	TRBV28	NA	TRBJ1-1	TGTGCCAGCAGTTTAGGGGGCGGACACCTGAACACTGAAGCTTTCTTT	CASSLGGGHLNTEAFF
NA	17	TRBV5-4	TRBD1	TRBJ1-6	TGTGCCAGCAGCTTGTTCTTTGTGGGACAGGGGAATTCACCCCTCCACTTT	CASSLFFVGQGNSPLHF
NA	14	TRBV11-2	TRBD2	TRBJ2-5	TGTGCCAGCAGCCGTAGCGGGAGCGGGGAGACCCAGTACTTC	CASSRSGSGETQYF
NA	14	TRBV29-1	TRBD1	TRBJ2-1	TGCAGCGTTGTACAGGGGGCGCGCTACAATGAGCAGTTCTTC	CSVVQGARYNEQFF
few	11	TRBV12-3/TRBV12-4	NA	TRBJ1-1	TGTGCCAGCAGTCTCTCGGGTAGAGCTTTCTTT	CASSLSGRAFF
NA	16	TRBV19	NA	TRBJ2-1	TGTGCCAGTAGTATAGAAGGAGAGAGCTCCTACAATGAGCAGTTCTTC	CASSIEGESSYNEQFF
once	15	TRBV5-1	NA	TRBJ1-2	TGCGCCAGCAGCTTGGTAGGGAGTACTAACTATGGCTACACCTTC	CASSLVGSTNYGYTF
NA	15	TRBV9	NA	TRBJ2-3	TGTGCCAGCAGCGTACAGGGTCCTAGCACAGATACGCAGTATTTT	CASSVQGPSTDTQYF
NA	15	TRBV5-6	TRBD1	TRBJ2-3	TGTGCCAGCAGCGTGGGACAGGGTAGCACAGATACGCAGTATTTT	CASSVGQGSTDTQYF
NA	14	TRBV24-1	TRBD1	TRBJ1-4	TGTGCCACCAGTGCGGACAGGGCGCGGGAAAAACTGTTTTTT	CATSADRAREKLFF
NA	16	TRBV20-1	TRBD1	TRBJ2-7	TGCAGTGCTAGTGACTTAAAGGGGACAGCCCAAGGCGAGCAGTACTTC	CSASDLKGTAQGEQYF
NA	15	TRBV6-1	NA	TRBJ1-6	TGTGCCAGCAGTGAACAGGGGTCCGAAAATTCACCCCTCCACTTT	CASSEQGSENSPLHF
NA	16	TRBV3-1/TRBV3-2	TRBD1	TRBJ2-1	TGTGCCAGCGAGCCCCCCCCCGGGACAGGGGGAAATGAGCAGTTCTTC	CASEPPPGTGGNEQFF
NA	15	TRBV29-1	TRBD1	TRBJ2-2	TGCAGCGCTGGCCCCCGGGACAGGGACACCGGGGAGCTGTTTTTT	CSAGPRDRDTGELFF
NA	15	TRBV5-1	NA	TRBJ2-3	TGCGCCAGCGCCGATGAGACGGTAAGCACAGATACGCAGTATTTT	CASADETVSTDTQYF
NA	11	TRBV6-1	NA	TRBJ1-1	TGTGCCAGCAGTGAAGTCACTGAAGCTTTCTTT	CASSEVTEAFF
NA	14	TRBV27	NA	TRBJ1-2	TGTGCCAGCAGTCCATGGGACGGAAACTATGGCTACACCTTC	CASSPWDGNYGYTF
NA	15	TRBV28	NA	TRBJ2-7	TGTGCCAGCAGTTTCAGAGGGCCCGTAGCCTACGAGCAGTACTTC	CASSFRGPVAYEQYF
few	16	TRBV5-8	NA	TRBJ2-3	TGTGCCAGCAGCTTGGTGTTGTGGGGCACCACAGATACGCAGTATTTT	CASSLVLWGTTDTQYF
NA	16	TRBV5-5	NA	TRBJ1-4	TGTGCCAGCAGCCAAGGAACAGGACATATTAATGAAAAACTGTTTTTT	CASSQGTGHINEKLFF
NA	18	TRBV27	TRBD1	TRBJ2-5	TGTGCCAGCAGTTTAGTAGGGGGCGACATTACCCCACAAGAGACCCAGTACTTC	CASSLVGGDITPQETQYF
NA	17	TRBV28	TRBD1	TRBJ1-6	TGTGCCAGCAGTTTTCCGGACAGGAGCTTTTATAATTCACCCCTCCACTTT	CASSFPDRSFYNSPLHF
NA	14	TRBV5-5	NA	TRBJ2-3	TGTGCCAGCAGCTTGAAACAGAGCACAGATACGCAGTATTTT	CASSLKQSTDTQYF
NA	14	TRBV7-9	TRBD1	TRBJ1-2	TGTGCCAGCAGCCGTCAGGGGGGGAACTATGGCTACACCTTC	CASSRQGGNYGYTF
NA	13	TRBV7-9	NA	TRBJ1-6	TGTGCCAGCAGCTTAGACGGGAGGACACCCCTCCACTTT	CASSLDGRTPLHF
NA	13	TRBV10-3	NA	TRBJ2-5	TGTGCCATCAGTGCATGGGGGGAGGAGACCCAGTACTTC	CAISAWGEETQYF
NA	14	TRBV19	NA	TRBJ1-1	TGTGCCAGTAGTATAGGAAAGGGGGGCACTGAAGCTTTCTTT	CASSIGKGGTEAFF
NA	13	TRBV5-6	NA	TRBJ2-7	TGTGCCAGCAGCTTGGTTGCGGTGGGGGAGCAGTACTTC	CASSLVAVGEQYF
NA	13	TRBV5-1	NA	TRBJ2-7	TGCGCCAGCAGCCCAGGAGGTGGCTACGAGCAGTACTTC	CASSPGGGYEQYF
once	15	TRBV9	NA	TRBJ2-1	TGTGCCAGCAGCGTAAACACGGAACCCTACAATGAGCAGTTCTTC	CASSVNTEPYNEQFF
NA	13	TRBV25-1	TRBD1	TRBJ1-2	TGTGCCAGCAGCTCGACAGGGAACTATGGCTACACCTTC	CASSSTGNYGYTF
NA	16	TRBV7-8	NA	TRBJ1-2	TGTGCCAGCAGCTTAGCGTCGGCTGCCTTGGACTATGGCTACACCTTC	CASSLASAALDYGYTF
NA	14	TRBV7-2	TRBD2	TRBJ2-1	TGTGCCAGCCGGCTAGCGGGGGGATACAATGAGCAGTTCTTC	CASRLAGGYNEQFF
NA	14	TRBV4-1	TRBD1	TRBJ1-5	TGCGCCAGCAGCCTTGGACAGGCGCCCCAGCCCCAGCATTTT	CASSLGQAPQPQHF
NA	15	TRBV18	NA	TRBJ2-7	TGTGCCAGCTCCCTAAGGGGGACAATTACCTACGAGCAGTACTTC	CASSLRGTITYEQYF
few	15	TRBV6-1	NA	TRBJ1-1	TGTGCCAGCAGTGAAGGGGTAGCGGGATATACTGAAGCTTTCTTT	CASSEGVAGYTEAFF
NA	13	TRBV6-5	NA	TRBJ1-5	TGTGCCAGCAGCAGGGGTGAAAGACAGCCCCAGCATTTT	CASSRGERQPQHF
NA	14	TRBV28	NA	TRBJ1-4	TGTGCCAGCAGTTTTCGAGAACGAGGTGAAAAACTGTTTTTT	CASSFRERGEKLFF
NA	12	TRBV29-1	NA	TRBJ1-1	TGCAGCGTTGAGAGATCTAACACTGAAGCTTTCTTT	CSVERSNTEAFF
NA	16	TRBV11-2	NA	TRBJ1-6	TGTGCCAGCAGCCCAACAACCAGCTCCTATAATTCACCCCTCCACTTT	CASSPTTSSYNSPLHF